This T cell receptor beta chain is from a study of T cell responses to AZD1222 COVID-19 vaccine. Study-wide results and limits: Vaccine-related CD4 TCRs covered spike, predominating at 160-218 and 743-854.

Method: immunoSEQ multiplex PCR; TCRdb's copy keeps in-frame clones and lacks some. The table includes 110,000 to 150,000 clones, 80% to 90% detected once. Notes on this clone: No antigen is known for it.

V was cut by 6 bases and J by 8 bases, with 10 bases left in between. This CDR3 region has 12 residues. Germline V gives CDR1 LNHDA, CDR2 SQIVND (reference sequence). The TCR was taken from an adult in good health. The sequencing here drew on peripheral blood, taken on day 0 of AZD1222 vaccination. V is TRBV19 and J is TRBJ1-4; D gene ambiguous. The CDR3, as DNA: TGTGCCAGTAGCCGAATCAAGGAAAAACTGTTTTTT. The encoded protein is CASSRIKEKLFF.